A single sample gave rise to the 12 T cell receptor beta chains below, sequenced in a study of T cells in Graves' hyperthyroidism and ophthalmopathy. Amplification yielded TCR beta CDR3 regions, with RNA transcripts as the source. With the HTBI primer set, the TCR CDR3 went through a first round of RT-PCR. TCRdb reprocessed the multiplex PCR reads via MiXCR and lists one record per CDR3 protein. The table records over 250,000 distinct CDR3 sequences, over 15% of them present only once. The specimen was blood. Receptor source: a woman aged 55-69 years with Graves' ophthalmopathy.

This clonotype was seen more than once but under ten times. The genes are TRBV27 and TRBJ2-2; TRBD1 matches at 10 bases. The germline V gene encodes CDR1 MNHEY and CDR2 SMNVEV (reference sequence). The V segment lost 4 bases and the J segment 4 bases; nucleotides outside the gene matches: 6. The CDR3 runs 16 residues. The CDR3 spells CASSSPTGGFTGELFF. The CDR3 bases are TGTGCCAGCAGTTCCCCGACAGGGGGCTTCACCGGGGAGCTGTTTTTT.

With respect to this clonotype: One end of the junction does not line up with germline, which may come from a read error. The genes are TRBV19 and TRBJ2-4; weak D call: TRBD2 (6 bases). Germline CDR1 is LNHDA and CDR2 is SQIVND (reference sequence). The CDR3 has 17 amino acids. The CDR3: CAGSMRGGTVTENIQYF. DNA for the CDR3: TGTGCCGGTAGTATGAGAGGAGGGACGGTCACAGAAAACATTCAGTACTTC.

This clonotype has only a few counts. This chain connects TRBV24-1 to TRBJ1-5; possible D gene TRBD1, 6 bases. Trimming left V 5 bases short and J 5 bases short, with 9 bases between. Germline CDR1 KGHDR, CDR2 SFDVKD. The CDR3 loop spans 13 amino acids. CDR3 in DNA: TGTGCCACCAGTGCCTCAGGGGATCAGCCCCAGCATTTT. It codes for CATSASGDQPQHF.

The sample holds many counts of this clonotype. The gene calls are TRBV7-2 and TRBJ1-2, with TRBD1 matching over 8 bases. In germline, CDR1 is SGHTA, CDR2 FQGNSA. The CDR3 length is 13 residues. Trimming at V came to 4 bases and at J to 13 bases, leaving 11 bases not matched to a gene. The chain's CDR3 is CASSSEDRAGGTF. CDR3 in DNA: TGTGCCAGCAGCTCGGAGGACAGGGCAGGAGGCACCTTC.

The chain has TRBV6-1 and TRBJ1-2; 7 nucleotides agree with TRBD1. Germline V gives CDR1 MNHNS, CDR2 SASEGT. CDR3 size: 17 residues. Trimming cost V 6 bases and J 7 bases; bases outside gene matches: 20. CDR3 loop: CASSPEAWTGAGSGYTF. The CDR3 region has the DNA TGTGCCAGCAGCCCCGAGGCGTGGACAGGCGCGGGGAGTGGCTACACCTTC.

This chain joins TRBV20-1 and TRBJ2-2, with 9 bases matching TRBD2. The CDR3 extends over 14 amino acids. Germline-derived CDR1 and CDR2 are DFQATT and SNEGSKA (reference sequence). V shed 5 bases, J shed 6 bases, and the junction held 7 bases outside the gene matches. CDR3 residues: CSARGTSSPGELFF. CDR3 DNA sequence: TGCAGTGCTCGCGGGACTAGCAGCCCCGGGGAGCTGTTTTTT.

This clonotype was counted between two and nine times. The chain has TRBV30 and TRBJ2-1, with 13 bases matching TRBD2. Trimming removed 0 bases from V and 15 bases from J; junction bases left unmatched: 5. The V gene's germline CDR1 is GTSNPN and CDR2 SVGIG (reference sequence). The CDR3 is 13 residues long. The CDR3 DNA reads as TGTGCCTGGAGTGTACTAGCGGGAGGGCCACGGTTCTTC. Translation gives CAWSVLAGGPRFF.

This clonotype was counted a single time. The chain recombines TRBV28 with TRBJ2-5; D assignment may be TRBD1 or TRBD2 (6 bases each). The CDR3 loop spans 12 amino acids. Per the germline V gene, CDR1 is MDHEN and CDR2 is SYDVKM. Trimming removed 8 bases from V and 5 bases from J, with 12 bases in between. The CDR3 sequence: CASAAGGETQYF. The CDR3 nucleotides are TGTGCCAGCGCAGCCGGGGGCGAGACCCAGTACTTC.

This clonotype has at least ten counts. The rearrangement uses TRBV9 and TRBJ1-1, with D perhaps matching TRBD1 (5 bases). The CDR3 extends over 15 amino acids. The germline V gene has CDR1 SGDLS and CDR2 YYNGEE. V was pared by 0 bases and J by 4 bases, with 13 bases between. CDR3: CASSVVSLGGTEAFF. The CDR3 coding sequence is TGTGCCAGCAGCGTAGTTTCCCTCGGGGGCACTGAAGCTTTCTTT. The full variable domain, with the rest looked up from reference TRBV9 and TRBJ1-1, is DSGVTQTPKHLITATGQRVTLRCSPRSGDLSVYWYQQSLDQGLQFLIQYYNGEERAKGNILERFSAQQFPDLHSELNLSSLELGDSALYFCASSVVSLGGTEAFFGQGTRLTVV.

The CDR3 protein is CASSFRRTENTEAFF. As DNA, the CDR3 is TGCGCCAGCAGCTTTCGGAGGACCGAGAACACTGAAGCTTTCTTT. The chain joins TRBV5-1 to TRBJ1-1, with unresolved D. The CDR3 is 15 amino acids. Trimming left V 2 bases short and J 1 base short, with 12 bases between. Germline CDR1 SGHRS, CDR2 YFSETQ.

There are many counts of this clonotype. The J gene is TRBJ1-1, the V gene TRBV20-1; the D is unclear. The CDR3 is made up of 13 amino acids. The V gene's germline CDR1 is DFQATT and CDR2 SNEGSKA (reference sequence). V gave up 3 bases and J gave up 5 bases, with 13 bases separating them. The CDR3: CSASEGGRTEAFF. Written as DNA, the CDR3 is TGCAGTGCTAGCGAGGGAGGAAGGACTGAAGCTTTCTTT.

V is TRBV3-1 and J is TRBJ2-1; 9 positions agree with TRBD2. J gave up 6 bases and V 4 bases, and 10 bases lay outside the gene matches. CDR3 length equals 16 residues. CDR1 and CDR2 (germline): LGHDT, YNNKEL (reference sequence). CDR3 sequence (DNA): TGTGCCAGCAGCCTAATTGCGGGGGGGCCCGCCAATGAGCAGTTCTTC. Protein sequence: CASSLIAGGPANEQFF.